This T cell receptor beta chain was recovered during a study of beta chain features in type 1 diabetes. Study-wide findings and caveats: Shortening of TCRB CDR3s, moderate but significant, appeared in all four CD4+ subsets of Type 1 diabetes patients.

Germline V gene data show CDR1 as SEHNR and CDR2 as FQNEAQ (reference sequence). This CDR3 is built from 14 residues. V lost 6 bases, J lost 5 bases, and 3 bases stayed unmatched. Note on this clone: What it recognizes is unknown.

Every bit of the isolated RNA underwent reverse transcription, so sequencing read expressed TCRB transcripts. TCRdb's table, derived via immunoSEQ multiplex PCR, lists solely in-frame clones and lacks some. Here the sample spans some 640,000 clones, around 15% being singletons. The sample consisted of naive CD4+ T cells from blood. This chain links TRBV7-9 with TRBJ2-1; the match to TRBD2 covers 11 bases. This clonotype was sampled from a young man with type 1 diabetes. This CDR3 is CASSGTSGHNEQFF. Written as DNA, the CDR3 is TGTGCCAGCAGTGGGACTAGCGGACACAATGAGCAGTTCTTC.